This paragraph covers one T cell receptor beta chain sequence. It was with 60 Vbeta and 13 Jbeta primers that the PCR ran. Clones were sequenced by immunoSEQ multiplex PCR, and TCRdb holds only the in-frame ones, with some missing. The sample consists of about 160,000 clones, about 82% of them appearing once. This entry belongs to a study of cytomegalovirus exposure and HLA in healthy donors. This receptor was identified in a female donor in good health and CMV-seronegative. The specimen sequenced was PBMCs.

The CDR3 region has the DNA TGTGCCAGCAGCCCTAACTACGAGCAGTACTTC. Its protein is CASSPNYEQYF. V and J are TRBV7-9 and TRBJ2-7; no firm D call. The CDR3 runs 11 residues. Trimming removed 5 bases from V and 3 bases from J, with 5 bases in between. The V gene's germline CDR1 is SEHNR and CDR2 FQNEAQ (reference sequence).